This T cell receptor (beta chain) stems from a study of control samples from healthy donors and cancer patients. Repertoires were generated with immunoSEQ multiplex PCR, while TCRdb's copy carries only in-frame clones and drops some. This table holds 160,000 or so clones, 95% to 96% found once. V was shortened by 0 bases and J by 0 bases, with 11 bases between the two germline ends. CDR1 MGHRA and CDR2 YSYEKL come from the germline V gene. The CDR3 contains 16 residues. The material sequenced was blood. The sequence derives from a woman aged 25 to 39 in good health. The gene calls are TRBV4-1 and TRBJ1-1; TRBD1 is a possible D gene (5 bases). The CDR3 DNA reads TGCGCCAGCAGCCAAGATCCTGGGGGAATGAACACTGAAGCTTTCTTT. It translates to CASSQDPGGMNTEAFF.